Each of the 9 T cell receptor beta chains below was sequenced from the same sample in a study of T cell repertoires in cytomegalovirus infection. TCRdb ran MiXCR on the reads and lists one entry per CDR3 protein. Among approximately 100,000 distinct CDR3 sequences listed, about 22% were seen once. What was sequenced was CD8+ T cells from PBMCs. All receptors come from a human donor in good health (CMV status not recorded). Some clones in this sample may be carry-over from other donors' samples.

This clonotype was counted ten times or more. The J gene is TRBJ2-2, the V gene TRBV7-2, with D hard to call. The CDR3 is 13 amino acids. Trimming left V 1 base short and J 7 bases short, with 7 bases between. Germline CDR1 SGHTA, CDR2 FQGNSA. The CDR3 DNA reads as TGTGCCAGCAGCTTAGGCGCGCACGGGGAGCTGTTTTTT. It translates to CASSLGAHGELFF.

The chain is built from TRBV5-1 and TRBJ2-1, with TRBD2 matching over 13 bases. Germline V CDR1 and CDR2: SGHRS, YFSETQ. V lost 1 base to trimming and J lost 0 bases; unmatched junction nucleotides: 7. The CDR3 has 19 residues. CDR3 amino acids: CASSLIPRLAGGSYNEQFF. The DNA for the CDR3 is TGCGCCAGCAGCTTGATTCCTCGACTAGCGGGGGGCTCCTACAATGAGCAGTTCTTC. Full variable domain (rest looked up from reference TRBV5-1 and TRBJ2-1): KAGVTQTPRYLIKTRGQQVTLSCSPISGHRSVSWYQQTPGQGLQFLFEYFSETQRNKGNFPGRFSGRQFSNSRSEMNVSTLELGDSALYLCASSLIPRLAGGSYNEQFFGPGTRLTVL.

Ten or more counts support this clonotype. The chain combines TRBV12-3 or TRBV12-4 with TRBJ2-7; 7 positions agree with TRBD2. The J segment lost 8 bases and the V segment lost 6 bases, leaving 7 bases of the junction unmatched. This CDR3 is 12 amino acids long. In nucleotides, the CDR3 is TGTGCCAGCAGGTCCCTAGCGGAGCAGCAGTACTTC. The encoded protein is CASRSLAEQQYF.

This clonotype was observed a handful of times. V and J are TRBV24-1 and TRBJ2-7; 7 bases are a match to TRBD1. The CDR3 runs to 13 residues. Germline lookup yields CDR1 KGHDR and CDR2 SFDVKD. V shed 3 bases, J shed 5 bases, and the junction held 3 bases outside the gene matches. The CDR3 DNA reads TGTGCCACCAGTGATACAGGGGCCGACGAGCAGTACTTC. As protein: CATSDTGADEQYF.

The rearrangement links TRBV4-3 to TRBJ1-3; D remains unclear. V was shortened by 2 bases and J by 2 bases, with 10 bases between the two germline ends. The CDR3 runs to 15 residues. Germline V CDR1 and CDR2: LGHNA, YSLEER. CDR3 sequence reads: CASSQIGETGNTIYF. The CDR3 region has the DNA TGCGCCAGCAGCCAAATCGGAGAAACTGGAAACACCATATATTTT.

This clonotype was observed at least ten times. This chain uses TRBV7-8 with TRBJ2-3; D call uncertain. This CDR3 is 13 amino acids long. The V end was cut by 2 bases, the J end by 5 bases, with 8 bases between. In germline, CDR1 is SGHVS, CDR2 FQNEAQ. The CDR3 spells CASSLFGRDTQYF. CDR3 DNA sequence: TGTGCCAGCAGCTTATTTGGCCGAGATACGCAGTATTTT.

The chain is built from TRBV11-3 and TRBJ2-1; 9 nucleotides line up with TRBD2. V lost 1 base to trimming and J lost 3 bases; unmatched junction nucleotides: 22. Germline CDR1 is SGHNT and CDR2 is YENEEA. The CDR3 spans 22 residues. This chain's CDR3 is CASSLAAGGGVRGYQLYNEQFF. In DNA form, the CDR3 reads TGTGCCAGCAGCTTAGCCGCGGGCGGGGGGGTTCGGGGATACCAACTCTACAATGAGCAGTTCTTC.

The V gene is TRBV4-3, the J gene TRBJ2-1, with TRBD2 identical over 12 bases. There are 17 residues in the CDR3. Germline lookup yields CDR1 LGHNA and CDR2 YSLEER. Trimming took 0 bases from V and 4 from J; bases not matched to a gene: 4. The CDR3 DNA sequence: TGCGCCAGCAGCCAAGATAGCGGACTAGCGGGATACAATGAGCAGTTCTTC. Protein product: CASSQDSGLAGYNEQFF.

This clonotype was counted ten times or more. V gene TRBV7-3 combines with J gene TRBJ2-3, with D maybe TRBD1 (5 bases). The CDR3 is 13 residues long. The germline V gene has CDR1 SGHTA and CDR2 FQGTGA. Trimming left V 3 bases short and J 1 base short, with 5 bases between. CDR3 DNA sequence: TGTGCCAGCAGCTTGACAGGCACAGATACGCAGTATTTT. This sequence encodes CASSLTGTDTQYF.